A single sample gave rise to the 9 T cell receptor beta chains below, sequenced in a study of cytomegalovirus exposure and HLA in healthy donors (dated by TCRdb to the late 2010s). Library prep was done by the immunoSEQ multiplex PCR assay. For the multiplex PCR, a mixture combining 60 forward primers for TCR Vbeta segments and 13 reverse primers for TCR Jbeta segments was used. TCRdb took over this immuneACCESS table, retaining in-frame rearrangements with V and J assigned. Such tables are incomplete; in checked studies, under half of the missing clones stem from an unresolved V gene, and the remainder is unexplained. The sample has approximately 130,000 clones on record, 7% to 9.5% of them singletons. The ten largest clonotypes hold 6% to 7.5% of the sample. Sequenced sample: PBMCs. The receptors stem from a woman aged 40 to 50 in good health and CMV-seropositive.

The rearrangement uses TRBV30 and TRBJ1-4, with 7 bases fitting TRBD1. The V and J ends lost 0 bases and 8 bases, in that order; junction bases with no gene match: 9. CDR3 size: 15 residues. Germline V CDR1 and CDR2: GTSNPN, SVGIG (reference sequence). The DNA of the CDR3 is TGTGCCTGGAGTGTGTTAGACAGGGCCGAGGAAAAACTGTTTTTT. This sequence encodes CAWSVLDRAEEKLFF.

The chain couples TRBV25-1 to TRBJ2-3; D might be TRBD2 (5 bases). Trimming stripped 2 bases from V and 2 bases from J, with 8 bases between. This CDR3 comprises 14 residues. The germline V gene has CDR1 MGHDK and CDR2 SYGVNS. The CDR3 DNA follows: TGTGCCAGCAGTGAAGGACTGTACACAGATACGCAGTATTTT. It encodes CASSEGLYTDTQYF.

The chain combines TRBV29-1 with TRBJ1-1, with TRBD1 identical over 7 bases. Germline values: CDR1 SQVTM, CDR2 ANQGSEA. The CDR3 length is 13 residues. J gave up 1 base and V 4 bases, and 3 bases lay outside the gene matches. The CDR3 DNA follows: TGCAGCGTTGGTTGGACAGGGAACACTGAAGCTTTCTTT. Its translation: CSVGWTGNTEAFF. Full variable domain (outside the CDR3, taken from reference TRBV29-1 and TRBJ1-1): SAVISQKPSRDICQRGTSLTIQCQVDSQVTMMFWYRQQPGQSLTLIATANQGSEATYESGFVIDKFPISRPNLTFSTLTVSNMSPEDSSIYLCSVGWTGNTEAFFGQGTRLTVV.

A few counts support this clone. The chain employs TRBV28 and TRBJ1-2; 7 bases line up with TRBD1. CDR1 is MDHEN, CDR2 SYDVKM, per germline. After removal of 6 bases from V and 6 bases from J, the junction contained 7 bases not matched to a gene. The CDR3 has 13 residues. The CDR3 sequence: CASRMTGSDGYTF. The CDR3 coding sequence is TGTGCCAGCAGAATGACAGGGAGCGATGGCTACACCTTC.

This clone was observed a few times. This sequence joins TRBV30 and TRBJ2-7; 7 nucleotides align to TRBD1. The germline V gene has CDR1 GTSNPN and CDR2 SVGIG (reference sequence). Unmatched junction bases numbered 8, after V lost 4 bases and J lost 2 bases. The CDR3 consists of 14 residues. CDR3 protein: CAWTPKGATYEQYF. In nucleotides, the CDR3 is TGTGCCTGGACCCCAAAGGGGGCAACCTACGAGCAGTACTTC.

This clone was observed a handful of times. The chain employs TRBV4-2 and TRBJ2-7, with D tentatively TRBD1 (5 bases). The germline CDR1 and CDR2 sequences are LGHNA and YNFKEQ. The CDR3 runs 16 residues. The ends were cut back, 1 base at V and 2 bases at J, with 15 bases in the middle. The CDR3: CASSQAGSQGAYEQYF. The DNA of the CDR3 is TGTGCCAGCAGCCAAGCCGGGTCCCAGGGCGCCTACGAGCAGTACTTC.

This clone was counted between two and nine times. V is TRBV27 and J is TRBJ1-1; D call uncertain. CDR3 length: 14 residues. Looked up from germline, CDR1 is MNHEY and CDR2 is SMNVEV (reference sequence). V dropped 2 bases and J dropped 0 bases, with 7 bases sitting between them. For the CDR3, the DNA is TGTGCCAGCAGTTTAGGCAGGTTGAACACTGAAGCTTTCTTT. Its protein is CASSLGRLNTEAFF.

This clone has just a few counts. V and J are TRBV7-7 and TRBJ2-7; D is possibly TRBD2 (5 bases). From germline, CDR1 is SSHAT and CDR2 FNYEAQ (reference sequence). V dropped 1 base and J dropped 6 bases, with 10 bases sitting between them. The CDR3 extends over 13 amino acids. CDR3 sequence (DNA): TGTGCCAGCAGCTTAGGTGAGGGCGGCGAGCAGTACTTC. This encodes CASSLGEGGEQYF.

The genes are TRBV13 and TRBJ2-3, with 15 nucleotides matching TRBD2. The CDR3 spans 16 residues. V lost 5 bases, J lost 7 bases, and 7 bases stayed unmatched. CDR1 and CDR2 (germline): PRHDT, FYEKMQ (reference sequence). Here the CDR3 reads CASSTPGLAGGNTQYF. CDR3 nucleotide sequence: TGTGCCAGCAGCACCCCGGGACTAGCGGGGGGTAATACGCAGTATTTT.